The clone carrying this T cell receptor (beta chain) was counted many times. What it binds is not known. Trimming took off 3 bases at V and 4 bases at J, with 13 bases between the two ends. The CDR3 is made up of 15 amino acids. Germline CDR1 and CDR2: ENHRY and SYGVKD. Investigators excluded patients with uncontrolled infection, other autoimmune disease, pregnancy or lactation. TCR beta CDR3 region amplification was performed from RNA transcripts. First-round RT-PCR of the TCR CDR3 relied on the HTBI primer set. One entry per CDR3 protein results from TCRdb running MiXCR on the multiplex PCR reads. The data show 250,000 or so distinct CDR3 sequences, with around 15% seen just once and approximately 30% held by the top ten. This sample was included in a study of T cells in Graves' hyperthyroidism and ophthalmopathy. Study-level findings and limits: Separation of ophthalmopathy from stable hyperthyroidism was achieved by a 13 V-J model. Blood held most thyroid clonotypes expanded above 0.001 frequency.

The sample consisted of blood. The chain carries TRBV10-3 and TRBJ1-3; no clear D. This clonotype was obtained from a young woman with Graves' ophthalmopathy. The CDR3: CAISEGMGEGNTIYF. CDR3 coding DNA: TGTGCCATCAGTGAAGGAATGGGAGAGGGAAACACCATATATTTT.